The entry below gives a single TCR beta chain sequence along with its context. Its antigen is currently not known. Base qualities are not recorded, but no much larger clone differs from it by a single base. Other nucleotide sequences in the sample specify the same CDR3. The data are from a study of shared clonotypes between healthy human individuals (dated by TCRdb to 2020 to 2021). Context from the whole study: A couple of women and a few men aged 18 to 49 years were included in the cohort. Per donor, three plates each were used for CD4 naive and CD4 memory, two for CD8 naive, and one for CD8 memory. Each donor's leukapheresis produced roughly between roughly 0.85 and 10 billion PBMCs. Libraries were prepared and TCR repertoires were sequenced by different laboratories using diverse techniques, in order to increase sequencing depth and limit assay-specific biases. Blood TCR repertoires of about five healthy adults were deeply sequenced to estimate repertoire size and the extent of clonotype sharing between individuals.

TCR CDR3 regions were amplified from genomic DNA by multiplex PCR using the deep immunoSEQ assay. Extracted genomic DNA from each cell subset was distributed evenly across all wells of several immunoSEQ 96-well plates, and each plate was treated as a replicate. For sorted subsets, roughly 0.2 ug genomic DNA, equal to tens of thousands of T cell genomes, was loaded into each replicate PCR. Purified libraries were quantified with a Qubit 3.0 fluorometer, sized on a Bioanalyzer 2100, and re-quantified with the KAPA Library Quantification kit. Every immunoSEQ 96-well plate was sequenced on a separate single-read 150-cycle Illumina NextSeq 550 flow cell. Regarding the original processing steps: Because only junctional sequences without quality scores were contained in the immunoSEQ output, filtering matching that applied to full-length reads could not be performed. Sequences were annotated with PyIR, a Python wrapper for IgBLAST v1.9, and V/J genes and CDR3 were assigned using IMGT germline references. Any read was removed if the V/J assignment was weak (E-value above 1e-6), the CDR3 was missing, or the read contained stop codons, out-of-frame junctions, or ambiguous translated residues. V3J clonotypes were defined as sequences sharing an identical inferred V gene, J gene, and CDR3 amino acid sequence. Percentage overlap between repertoires was computed as shared unique clonotypes divided by the size of the smaller repertoire. Three approaches were used to assess repertoire richness: RTK rarefaction, the Chao1 estimator, and Recon v2.1 estimates of unobserved clonotypes. Generation probabilities for all TCRbeta clonotypes obtained by the gDNA method from a handful of donors were computed using OLGA. This is the immuneACCESS table as TCRdb keeps it, with only in-frame sequences that have V and J called. A part of the clones is gone; compared with another copy, unresolved V genes explain less than half, and the rest is unexplained. For V, J and clone size, that table is used; D and trimming come from the DNA. This sample has 2 million to 2.5 million clones in its table, and approximately 96% of those were observed once. Approximately 0.13% of the sample lies in the top ten.

Overall study results and their limits: Sampling was limited to blood, and TCR repertoires in tissue likely differ from TCR repertoires in blood. The small number of donors limited the genetic and exposure-history diversity represented. Higher generation probabilities were observed for clonotypes shared by all four sorted-subset donors than for non-shared clonotypes. Naive subsets generally had larger estimated clonotype richness than memory subsets. Pairwise subsampling indicated that sequencing depth was expected to affect the degree of clonotype sharing among donors. Even with the large sequencing depth, rarefaction of the sorted-subset datasets indicated that sequencing was incomplete. Across four donors, approximately 5% of naive CD4, approximately 3.6% of naive CD8, 2% to 2.5% of memory CD4, and under 0.45% of memory CD8 clonotypes were shared.

Healthy HIV-negative adults with no recently reported acute infections or vaccinations were included as donors. Every donor was a Caucasian adult residing in Nashville, Tennessee, USA. CD4+ T cells were enriched through magnetic negative selection, after which naive cells were positively selected on CD45RA and the remaining negative fraction served as the memory subset. Blood was collected by leukapheresis, and PBMCs were isolated by Ficoll-Histopaque density gradient centrifugation and then cryopreserved in liquid nitrogen vapor phase. Purity and quantity of every magnetically sorted T cell population were checked by analytical flow cytometry. From each sorted fraction, genomic DNA was isolated and quantified by UV absorbance on a Nanodrop 2000c. Taken from the germline V gene, the CDR1 and CDR2 loops are SGHRS and YFSETQ. From its cysteine to its phenylalanine, the CDR3 spans 14 amino acids. Kept here is only the CDR3 DNA, which spans 42 bases and is read in frame from base 1. V is shortened by 1 base, J by 5 bases, and the region joining them spans 12 bases.

The rearrangement combines TRBV5-1 with TRBJ1-1; the best D guess is TRBD1, with 6 bases matching. This clonotype was sampled from a man in his late teens or twenties in good health. Source material: naive CD4+ T cells sorted from blood. The cell subset or site label for this specimen denotes: CD45RA+ positively selected. The DNA sequence is given as TGCGCCAGCAGCTTGCTACAGGGAGGGACTGAAGCTTTCTTT. Translation gives CASSLLQGGTEAFF.